The T cell receptor (beta chain) under discussion was sequenced for a study of cytomegalovirus exposure and HLA in healthy donors. Across the whole study: Of all 360 or so donors who were genotyped, around 79% belonged to the Caucasian-associated ancestry cluster. The study, taken as a whole, reports: Sequencing artifact likely explains a cluster of highly shared sequence variants. There were some V segments, including TRBV6-2 and TRBV6-3, excluded as indistinguishable. Roughly 170 TCR beta chains were listed as cytomegalovirus-associated.

Primers for the PCR totalled 60 Vbeta and 13 Jbeta. Sequenced by immunoSEQ multiplex PCR; TCRdb stores in-frame clones only, minus some. The sample shows around 300,000 clones, roughly 70% of them seen only once. In regard to this clone: What it recognizes is unknown.

After removal of 7 bases from V and 7 bases from J, the junction contained 16 bases not matched to a gene. The CDR3 is made up of 17 amino acids. Germline V CDR1 and CDR2: LNHDA, SQIVND (reference sequence). Sequenced material: PBMCs. This TCR came from a female donor in good health and CMV-seronegative. The rearrangement joins TRBV19 to TRBJ1-4; 9 bases map to TRBD1. The CDR3 DNA reads as TGTGCCAGTACCCCCGGGACAGGGATGGTGTGGAGTGAAAAACTGTTTTTT. It specifies CASTPGTGMVWSEKLFF. Complete variable domain (other parts from reference TRBV19 and TRBJ1-4): DGGITQSPKYLFRKEGQNVTLSCEQNLNHDAMYWYRQDPGQGLRLIYYSQIVNDFQKGDIAEGYSVSREKKESFPLTVTSAQKNPTAFYLCASTPGTGMVWSEKLFFGSGTQLSVL.